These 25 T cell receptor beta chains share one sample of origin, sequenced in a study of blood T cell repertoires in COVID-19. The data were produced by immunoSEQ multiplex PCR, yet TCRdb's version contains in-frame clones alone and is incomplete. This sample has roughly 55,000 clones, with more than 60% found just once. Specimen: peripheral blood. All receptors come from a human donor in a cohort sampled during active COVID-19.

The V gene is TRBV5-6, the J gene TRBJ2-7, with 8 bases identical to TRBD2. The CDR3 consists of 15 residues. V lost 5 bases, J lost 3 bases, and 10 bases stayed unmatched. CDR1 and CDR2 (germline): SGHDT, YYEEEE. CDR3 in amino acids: CASSRRRGRNYEQYF. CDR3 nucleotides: TGTGCCAGCAGTCGTCGCCGCGGGAGGAACTACGAGCAGTACTTC.

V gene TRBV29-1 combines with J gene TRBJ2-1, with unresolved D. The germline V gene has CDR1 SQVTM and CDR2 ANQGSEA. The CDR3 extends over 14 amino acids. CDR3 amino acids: CRATGSPITNEQFF. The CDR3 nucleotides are TGCAGGGCCACCGGGTCCCCTATTACCAATGAGCAGTTCTTC.

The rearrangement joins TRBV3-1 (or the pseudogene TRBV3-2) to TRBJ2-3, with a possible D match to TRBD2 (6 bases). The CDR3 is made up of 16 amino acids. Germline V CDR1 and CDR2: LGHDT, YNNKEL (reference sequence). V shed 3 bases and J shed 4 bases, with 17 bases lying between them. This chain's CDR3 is CASSHPGTSGPDTQYF. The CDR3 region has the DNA TGTGCCAGCAGCCACCCCGGGACTTCGGGGCCAGATACGCAGTATTTT.

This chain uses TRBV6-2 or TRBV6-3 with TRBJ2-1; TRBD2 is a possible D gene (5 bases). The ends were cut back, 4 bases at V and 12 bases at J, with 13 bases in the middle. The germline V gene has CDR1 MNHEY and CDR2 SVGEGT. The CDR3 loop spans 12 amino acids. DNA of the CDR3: TGTGCCAGCAGTTCCTCTCCGCGGGCGCAGTTCTTC. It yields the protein CASSSSPRAQFF.

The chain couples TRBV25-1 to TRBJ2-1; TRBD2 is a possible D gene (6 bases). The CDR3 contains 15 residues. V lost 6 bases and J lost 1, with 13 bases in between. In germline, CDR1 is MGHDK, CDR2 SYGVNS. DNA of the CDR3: TGTGCCAGCAGGGCCCCGGGACTTTCCTACAATGAGCAGTTCTTC. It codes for CASRAPGLSYNEQFF.

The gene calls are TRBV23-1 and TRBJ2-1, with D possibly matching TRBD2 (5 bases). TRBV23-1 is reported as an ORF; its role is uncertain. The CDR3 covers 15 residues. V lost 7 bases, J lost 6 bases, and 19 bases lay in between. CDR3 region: CASNPISGGRNEQFF. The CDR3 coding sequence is TGCGCCAGCAACCCAATCAGCGGAGGTCGCAATGAGCAGTTCTTC.

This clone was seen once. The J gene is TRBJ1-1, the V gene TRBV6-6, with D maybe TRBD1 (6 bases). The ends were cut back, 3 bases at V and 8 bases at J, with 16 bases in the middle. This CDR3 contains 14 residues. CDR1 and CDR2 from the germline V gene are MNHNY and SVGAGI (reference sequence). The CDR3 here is CASSYSTDSHEAFF. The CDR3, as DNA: TGTGCCAGCAGTTATTCCACGGACAGCCACGAAGCTTTCTTT.

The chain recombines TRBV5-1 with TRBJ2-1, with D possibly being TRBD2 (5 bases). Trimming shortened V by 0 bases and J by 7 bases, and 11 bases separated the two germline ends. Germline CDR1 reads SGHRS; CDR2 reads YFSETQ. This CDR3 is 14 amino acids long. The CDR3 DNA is TGCGCCAGCAGCTTGGAGGTGGGAGTGAATGAGCAGTTCTTC. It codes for CASSLEVGVNEQFF.

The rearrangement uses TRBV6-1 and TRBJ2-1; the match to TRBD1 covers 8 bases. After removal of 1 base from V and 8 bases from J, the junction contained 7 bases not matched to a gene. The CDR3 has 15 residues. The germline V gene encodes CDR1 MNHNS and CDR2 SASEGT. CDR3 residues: CASSEVGSTGDEQFF. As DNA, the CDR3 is TGTGCCAGCAGTGAAGTTGGGTCGACAGGGGATGAGCAGTTCTTC.

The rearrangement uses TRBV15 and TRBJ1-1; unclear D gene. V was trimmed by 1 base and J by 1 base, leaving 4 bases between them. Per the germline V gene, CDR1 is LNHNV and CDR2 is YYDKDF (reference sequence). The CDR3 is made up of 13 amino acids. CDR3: CATSRVRNTEAFF. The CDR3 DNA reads TGTGCCACCAGCAGAGTTAGGAACACTGAAGCTTTCTTT.

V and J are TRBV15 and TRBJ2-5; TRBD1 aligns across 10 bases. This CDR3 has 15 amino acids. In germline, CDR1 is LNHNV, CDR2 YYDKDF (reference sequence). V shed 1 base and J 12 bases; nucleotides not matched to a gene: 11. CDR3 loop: CATSRAYETGGAKYF. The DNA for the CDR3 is TGTGCCACCAGCAGAGCTTACGAGACAGGGGGCGCCAAGTACTTC.

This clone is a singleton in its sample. In DNA form, the CDR3 reads TGTGCCAGCAGCCTTGGAGCGGGGGGCACAGATACGCAGTATTTT. Translation gives CASSLGAGGTDTQYF. The chain is built from TRBV11-2 and TRBJ2-3; the match to TRBD2 covers 8 bases. This CDR3 contains 15 residues. V dropped 5 bases and J dropped 1; count of bases not matched to a gene: 5. Germline CDR1 reads SGHAT; CDR2 reads FQNNGV.

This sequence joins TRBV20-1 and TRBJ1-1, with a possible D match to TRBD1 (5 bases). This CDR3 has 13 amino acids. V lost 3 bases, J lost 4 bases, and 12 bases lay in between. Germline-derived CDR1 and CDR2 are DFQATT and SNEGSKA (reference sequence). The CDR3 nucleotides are TGCAGTGCTAGTATGTACAGGATCACTGAAGCTTTCTTT. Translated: CSASMYRITEAFF.

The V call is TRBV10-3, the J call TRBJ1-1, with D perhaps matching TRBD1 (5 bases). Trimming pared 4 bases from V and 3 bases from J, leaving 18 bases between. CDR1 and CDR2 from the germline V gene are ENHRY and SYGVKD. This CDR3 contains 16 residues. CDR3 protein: CAISGATDKVDTEAFF. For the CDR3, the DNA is TGTGCCATCAGTGGGGCGACGGACAAGGTGGACACTGAAGCTTTCTTT.

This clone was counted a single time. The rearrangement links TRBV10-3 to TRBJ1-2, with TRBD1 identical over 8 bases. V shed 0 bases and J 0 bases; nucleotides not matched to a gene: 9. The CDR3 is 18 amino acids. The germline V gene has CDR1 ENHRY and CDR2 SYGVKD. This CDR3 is CAISESSGTGSTNYGYTF. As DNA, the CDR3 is TGTGCCATCAGTGAGTCCTCGGGGACAGGATCAACTAACTATGGCTACACCTTC.

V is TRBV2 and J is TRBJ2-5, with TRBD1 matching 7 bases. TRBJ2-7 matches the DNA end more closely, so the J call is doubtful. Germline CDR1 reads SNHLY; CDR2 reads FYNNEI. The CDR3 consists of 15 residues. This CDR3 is CASRPRQGLSYEQYF. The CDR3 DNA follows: TGTGCCAGCAGACCCAGACAGGGTCTGTCCTACGAGCAGTACTTC.

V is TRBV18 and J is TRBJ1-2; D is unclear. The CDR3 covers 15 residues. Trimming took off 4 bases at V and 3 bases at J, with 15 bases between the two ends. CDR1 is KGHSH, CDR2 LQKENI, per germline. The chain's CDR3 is CASSQIAAADYGYTF. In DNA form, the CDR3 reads TGTGCCAGCTCACAGATCGCGGCGGCCGACTATGGCTACACCTTC.

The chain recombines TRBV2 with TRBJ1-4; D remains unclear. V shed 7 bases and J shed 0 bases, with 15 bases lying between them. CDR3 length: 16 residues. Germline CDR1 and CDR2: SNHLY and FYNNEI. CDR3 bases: TGTGCCAGCACCCCCAACCGGCAGGCAACTAATGAAAAACTGTTTTTT. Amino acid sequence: CASTPNRQATNEKLFF.

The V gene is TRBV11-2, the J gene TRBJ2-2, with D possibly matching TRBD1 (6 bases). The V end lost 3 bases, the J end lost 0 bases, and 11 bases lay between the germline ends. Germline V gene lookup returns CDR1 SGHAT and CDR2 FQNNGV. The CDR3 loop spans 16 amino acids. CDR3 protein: CASSFQDRANTGELFF. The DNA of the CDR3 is TGTGCCAGCAGCTTCCAGGACAGAGCGAACACCGGGGAGCTGTTTTTT.

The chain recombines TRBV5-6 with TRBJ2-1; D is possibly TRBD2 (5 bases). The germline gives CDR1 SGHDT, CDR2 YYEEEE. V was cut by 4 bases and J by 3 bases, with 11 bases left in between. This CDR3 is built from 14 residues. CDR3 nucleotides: TGTGCCAGCAGCACGGGGTGGGACTACAATGAGCAGTTCTTC. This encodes CASSTGWDYNEQFF. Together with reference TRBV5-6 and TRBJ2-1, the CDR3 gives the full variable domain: DAGVTQSPTHLIKTRGQQVTLRCSPKSGHDTVSWYQQALGQGPQFIFQYYEEEERQRGNFPDRFSGHQFPNYSSELNVNALLLGDSALYLCASSTGWDYNEQFFGPGTRLTVL.

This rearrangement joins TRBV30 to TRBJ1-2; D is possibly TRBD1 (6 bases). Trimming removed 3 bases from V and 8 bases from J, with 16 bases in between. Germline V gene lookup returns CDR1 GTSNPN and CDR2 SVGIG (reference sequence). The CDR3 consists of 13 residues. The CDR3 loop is CAWRTHRVGGYTF. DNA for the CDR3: TGTGCCTGGAGAACCCACAGGGTTGGCGGCTACACCTTC. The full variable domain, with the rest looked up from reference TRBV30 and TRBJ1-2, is SQTIHQWPATLVQPVGSPLSLECTVEGTSNPNLYWYRQAAGRGLQLLFYSVGIGQISSEVPQNLSASRPQDRQFILSSKKLLLSDSGFYLCAWRTHRVGGYTFGSGTRLTVV.

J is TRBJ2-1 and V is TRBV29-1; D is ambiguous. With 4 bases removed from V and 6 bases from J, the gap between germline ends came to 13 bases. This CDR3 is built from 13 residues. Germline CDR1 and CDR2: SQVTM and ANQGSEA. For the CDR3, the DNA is TGCAGCGTTGGTATTCCCCAGTCCAATGAGCAGTTCTTC. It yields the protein CSVGIPQSNEQFF.

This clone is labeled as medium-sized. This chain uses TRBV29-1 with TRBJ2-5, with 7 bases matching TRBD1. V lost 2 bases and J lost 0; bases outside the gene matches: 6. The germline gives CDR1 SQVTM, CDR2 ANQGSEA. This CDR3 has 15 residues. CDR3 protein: CSVERDRNYQETQYF. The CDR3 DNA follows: TGCAGCGTTGAACGGGACAGAAATTACCAAGAGACCCAGTACTTC. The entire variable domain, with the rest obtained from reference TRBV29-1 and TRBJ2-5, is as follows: SAVISQKPSRDICQRGTSLTIQCQVDSQVTMMFWYRQQPGQSLTLIATANQGSEATYESGFVIDKFPISRPNLTFSTLTVSNMSPEDSSIYLCSVERDRNYQETQYFGPGTRLLVL.

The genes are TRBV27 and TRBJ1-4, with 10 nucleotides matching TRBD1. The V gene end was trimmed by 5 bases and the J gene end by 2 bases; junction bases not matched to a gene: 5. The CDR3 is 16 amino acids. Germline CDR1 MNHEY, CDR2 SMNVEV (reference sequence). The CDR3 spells CASSRGQGTTNEKLFF. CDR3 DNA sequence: TGTGCCAGCAGTAGGGGACAGGGGACGACTAATGAAAAACTGTTTTTT.

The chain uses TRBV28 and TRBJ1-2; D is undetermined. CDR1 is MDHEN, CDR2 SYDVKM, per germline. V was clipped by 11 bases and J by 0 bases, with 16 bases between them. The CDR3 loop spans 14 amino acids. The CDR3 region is CALLGKSANYGYTF. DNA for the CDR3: TGTGCCCTATTGGGCAAGTCAGCTAACTATGGCTACACCTTC.